A selection of T cell receptor beta chains follows, all from one sample in a study of blood T cell repertoires in COVID-19. Profiled with immunoSEQ multiplex PCR; TCRdb holds only in-frame clones, not every one. The sample carries 200,000 to 300,000 clones, roughly 80% recorded once. Sequencing input: peripheral blood. The receptors derive from a woman older than 75 with COVID-19, enrolled during active disease. CDR3s include the opening cysteine and the closing phenylalanine or tryptophan. Each record gives: D gene, J gene, clone size, V gene, CDR3 protein, CDR3 DNA. D genes are given only for firm matches. Clone size, where shown, is once, few, many, or a class for clones that have expanded.

d_call: NA; j_call: TRBJ2-5; clone_size: NA; v_call: TRBV7-9; cdr3_aa: CASSLGAAETQYF; cdr3_nt: TGTGCCAGCAGCTTAGGGGCAGCAGAGACCCAGTACTTC
d_call: NA; j_call: TRBJ2-2; clone_size: NA; v_call: TRBV5-1; cdr3_aa: CASWTGRDGELFF; cdr3_nt: TGCGCCAGCTGGACAGGGAGGGACGGGGAGCTGTTTTTT
d_call: NA; j_call: TRBJ2-3; clone_size: NA; v_call: TRBV5-6; cdr3_aa: CASSLGQTSTDTQYF; cdr3_nt: TGTGCCAGCAGCTTGGGGCAGACTAGCACAGATACGCAGTATTTT
d_call: NA; j_call: TRBJ2-3; clone_size: NA; v_call: TRBV5-1; cdr3_aa: CASSFRGSYTDTQYF; cdr3_nt: TGCGCCAGCAGCTTTAGGGGAAGCTACACAGATACGCAGTATTTT
d_call: TRBD2; j_call: TRBJ2-3; clone_size: NA; v_call: TRBV5-1; cdr3_aa: CASSFRGEADTQYF; cdr3_nt: TGCGCCAGCAGCTTTCGGGGGGAAGCAGATACGCAGTATTTT
d_call: NA; j_call: TRBJ1-2; clone_size: NA; v_call: TRBV4-1; cdr3_aa: CASSQPPTAYYGYTF; cdr3_nt: TGCGCCAGCAGCCAACCGCCGACAGCTTACTATGGCTACACCTTC
d_call: TRBD1; j_call: TRBJ1-3; clone_size: NA; v_call: TRBV5-1; cdr3_aa: CASSLEGQAAGNTIYF; cdr3_nt: TGCGCCAGCAGCTTGGAGGGACAGGCGGCCGGAAACACCATATATTTT
d_call: TRBD2; j_call: TRBJ2-2; clone_size: NA; v_call: TRBV18; cdr3_aa: CATNQREGTGELFF; cdr3_nt: TGTGCCACCAATCAGCGGGAAGGGACCGGGGAGCTGTTTTTT
d_call: NA; j_call: TRBJ2-2; clone_size: NA; v_call: TRBV9; cdr3_aa: CASRGAGGELFF; cdr3_nt: TGTGCCAGCCGGGGGGCTGGCGGGGAGCTGTTTTTT
d_call: NA; j_call: TRBJ2-2; clone_size: NA; v_call: TRBV5-1; cdr3_aa: CASSPPGNTGELFF; cdr3_nt: TGCGCCAGCAGCCCCCCCGGGAACACCGGGGAGCTGTTTTTT
d_call: NA; j_call: TRBJ1-2; clone_size: NA; v_call: TRBV5-8; cdr3_aa: CASSFREGVRGGYTF; cdr3_nt: TGTGCCAGCAGCTTTAGGGAGGGAGTACGAGGTGGCTACACCTTC
d_call: NA; j_call: TRBJ1-2; clone_size: NA; v_call: TRBV18; cdr3_aa: CASSPQNSNGYTF; cdr3_nt: TGTGCCAGCTCACCACAGAACAGCAATGGCTACACCTTC
d_call: NA; j_call: TRBJ1-5; clone_size: NA; v_call: TRBV9; cdr3_aa: CASSVEGVDQPQHF; cdr3_nt: TGTGCCAGCAGCGTAGAAGGGGTGGATCAGCCCCAGCATTTT
d_call: NA; j_call: TRBJ2-3; clone_size: once; v_call: TRBV24-1; cdr3_aa: CATAGRDGTDTQYF; cdr3_nt: TGTGCCACGGCCGGGCGGGACGGCACAGATACGCAGTATTTT
d_call: TRBD2; j_call: TRBJ2-7; clone_size: NA; v_call: TRBV28; cdr3_aa: CASSTTSGSSYEQYF; cdr3_nt: TGTGCCAGCAGTACGACTAGCGGTAGCTCCTACGAGCAGTACTTC
d_call: NA; j_call: TRBJ2-7; clone_size: NA; v_call: TRBV7-9; cdr3_aa: CASSLGGGFPYEQYF; cdr3_nt: TGTGCCAGCAGCTTAGGAGGTGGGTTCCCCTACGAGCAGTACTTC
d_call: NA; j_call: TRBJ1-5; clone_size: NA; v_call: TRBV24-1; cdr3_aa: CATSDKSYPGGNQPQHF; cdr3_nt: TGTGCCACCAGTGACAAATCATATCCGGGGGGCAATCAGCCCCAGCATTTT
d_call: TRBD1; j_call: TRBJ1-1; clone_size: NA; v_call: TRBV4-1; cdr3_aa: CASSQGYRGVNTEAFF; cdr3_nt: TGCGCCAGCAGCCAAGGTTACAGGGGGGTGAACACTGAAGCTTTCTTT
d_call: TRBD1; j_call: TRBJ2-3; clone_size: few; v_call: TRBV11-2; cdr3_aa: CASSPDRGPTDTQYF; cdr3_nt: TGTGCCAGCAGCCCCGACAGGGGCCCCACAGATACGCAGTATTTT
d_call: NA; j_call: TRBJ1-4; clone_size: NA; v_call: TRBV18; cdr3_aa: CASSGPAGEKLFF; cdr3_nt: TGTGCCAGCTCAGGGCCGGCGGGGGAAAAACTGTTTTTT
d_call: NA; j_call: TRBJ1-2; clone_size: few; v_call: TRBV18; cdr3_aa: CASSLNSAANYGYTF; cdr3_nt: TGTGCCAGCTCACTAAACTCAGCGGCTAACTATGGCTACACCTTC
d_call: TRBD1; j_call: TRBJ1-2; clone_size: NA; v_call: TRBV3-1/TRBV3-2; cdr3_aa: CASSQGTGNGYTF; cdr3_nt: TGTGCCAGCAGCCAAGGGACAGGGAACGGCTACACCTTC
d_call: NA; j_call: TRBJ2-3; clone_size: NA; v_call: TRBV9; cdr3_aa: CASSRLGQRTDTQYF; cdr3_nt: TGTGCCAGCAGCCGATTAGGACAAAGGACAGATACGCAGTATTTT
d_call: NA; j_call: TRBJ2-4; clone_size: NA; v_call: TRBV7-2; cdr3_aa: CASSLADTPGAIQYF; cdr3_nt: TGTGCCAGCAGCTTAGCGGACACCCCCGGAGCCATTCAGTACTTC
d_call: NA; j_call: TRBJ2-2; clone_size: few; v_call: TRBV29-1; cdr3_aa: CSVGRGANTGELFF; cdr3_nt: TGCAGCGTTGGTAGGGGTGCGAACACCGGGGAGCTGTTTTTT
d_call: TRBD2; j_call: TRBJ2-7; clone_size: once; v_call: TRBV5-1; cdr3_aa: CASSLVPSGGALYEQYF; cdr3_nt: TGCGCCAGCAGCTTGGTGCCTAGCGGGGGGGCATTATACGAGCAGTACTTC
d_call: TRBD1; j_call: TRBJ1-1; clone_size: NA; v_call: TRBV19; cdr3_aa: CASSDRETEAFF; cdr3_nt: TGTGCCAGTTCGGACAGGGAGACTGAAGCTTTCTTT